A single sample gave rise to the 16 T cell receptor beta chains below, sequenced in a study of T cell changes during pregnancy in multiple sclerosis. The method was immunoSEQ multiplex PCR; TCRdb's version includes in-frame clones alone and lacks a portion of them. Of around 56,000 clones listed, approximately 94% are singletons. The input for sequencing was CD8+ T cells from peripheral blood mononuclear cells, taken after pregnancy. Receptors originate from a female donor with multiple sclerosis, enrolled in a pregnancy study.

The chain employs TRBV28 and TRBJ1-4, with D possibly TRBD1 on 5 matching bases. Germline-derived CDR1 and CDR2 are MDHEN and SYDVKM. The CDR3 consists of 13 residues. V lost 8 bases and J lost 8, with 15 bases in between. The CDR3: CASRLRVREKLFF. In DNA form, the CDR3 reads TGTGCCAGCCGTCTCAGGGTCAGGGAAAAACTGTTTTTT. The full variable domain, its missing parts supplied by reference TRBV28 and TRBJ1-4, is DVKVTQSSRYLVKRTGEKVFLECVQDMDHENMFWYRQDPGLGLRLIYFSYDVKMKEKGDIPEGYSVSREKKERFSLILESASTNQTSMYLCASRLRVREKLFFGSGTQLSVL.

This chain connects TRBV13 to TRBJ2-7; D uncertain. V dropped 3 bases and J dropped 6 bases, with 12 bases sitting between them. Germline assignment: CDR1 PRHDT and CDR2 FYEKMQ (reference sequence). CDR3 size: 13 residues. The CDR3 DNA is TGTGCCAGCAGCTTGAGGCGGCGGCCCGAGCAGTACTTC. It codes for CASSLRRRPEQYF.

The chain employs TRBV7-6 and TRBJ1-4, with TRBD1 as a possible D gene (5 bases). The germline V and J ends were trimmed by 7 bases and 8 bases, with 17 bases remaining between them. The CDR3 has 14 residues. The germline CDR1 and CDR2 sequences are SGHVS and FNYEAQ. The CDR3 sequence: CASNWGGGSEKLFF. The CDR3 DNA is TGTGCCAGCAACTGGGGGGGAGGAAGCGAAAAACTGTTTTTT.

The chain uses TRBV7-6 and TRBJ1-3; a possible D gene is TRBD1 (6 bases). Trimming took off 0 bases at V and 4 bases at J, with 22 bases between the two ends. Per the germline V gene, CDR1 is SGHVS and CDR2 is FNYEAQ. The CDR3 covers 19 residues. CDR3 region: CASSLAPSRTGMGGNTIYF. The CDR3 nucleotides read TGTGCCAGCAGCTTAGCTCCCTCACGTACAGGGATGGGGGGAAACACCATATATTTT.

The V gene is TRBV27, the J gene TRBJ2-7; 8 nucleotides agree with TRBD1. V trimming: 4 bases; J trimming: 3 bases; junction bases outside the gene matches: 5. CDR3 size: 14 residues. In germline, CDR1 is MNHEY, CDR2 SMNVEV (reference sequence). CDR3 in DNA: TGTGCCAGCAGTTCCGGGACAGGCAACTACGAGCAGTACTTC. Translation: CASSSGTGNYEQYF.

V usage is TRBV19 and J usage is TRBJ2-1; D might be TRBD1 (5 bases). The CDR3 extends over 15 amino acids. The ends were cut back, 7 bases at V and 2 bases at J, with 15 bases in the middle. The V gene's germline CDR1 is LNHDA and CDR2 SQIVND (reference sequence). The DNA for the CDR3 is TGTGCCAGTACCCCCACCCAAGGGGCCTACAATGAGCAGTTCTTC. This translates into CASTPTQGAYNEQFF.

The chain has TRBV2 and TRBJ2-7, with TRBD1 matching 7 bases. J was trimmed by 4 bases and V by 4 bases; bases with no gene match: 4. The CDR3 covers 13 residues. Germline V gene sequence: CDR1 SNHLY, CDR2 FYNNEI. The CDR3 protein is CASSGRGHYEQYF. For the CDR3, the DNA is TGTGCCAGCAGTGGTAGGGGGCATTACGAGCAGTACTTC.

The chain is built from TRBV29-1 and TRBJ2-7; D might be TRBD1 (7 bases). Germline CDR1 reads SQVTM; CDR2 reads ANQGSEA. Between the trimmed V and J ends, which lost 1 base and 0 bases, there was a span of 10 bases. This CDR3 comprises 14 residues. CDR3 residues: CSVEGGDSSYEQYF. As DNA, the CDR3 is TGCAGCGTTGAAGGGGGGGACAGCTCCTACGAGCAGTACTTC.

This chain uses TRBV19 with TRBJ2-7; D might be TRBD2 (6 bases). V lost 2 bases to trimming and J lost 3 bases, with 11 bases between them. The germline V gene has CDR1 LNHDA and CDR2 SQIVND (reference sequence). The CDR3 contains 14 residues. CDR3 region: CASSISAGSYEQYF. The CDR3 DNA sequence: TGTGCCAGTAGTATATCAGCGGGCAGCTACGAGCAGTACTTC. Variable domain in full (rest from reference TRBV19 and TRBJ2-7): DGGITQSPKYLFRKEGQNVTLSCEQNLNHDAMYWYRQDPGQGLRLIYYSQIVNDFQKGDIAEGYSVSREKKESFPLTVTSAQKNPTAFYLCASSISAGSYEQYFGPGTRLTVT.

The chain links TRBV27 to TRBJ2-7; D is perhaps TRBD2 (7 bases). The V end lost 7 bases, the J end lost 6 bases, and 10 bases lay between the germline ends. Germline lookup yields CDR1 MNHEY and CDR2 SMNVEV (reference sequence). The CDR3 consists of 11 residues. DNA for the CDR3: TGTGCCAGCATAGGGGGGGTCGAGCAGTACTTC. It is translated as CASIGGVEQYF.

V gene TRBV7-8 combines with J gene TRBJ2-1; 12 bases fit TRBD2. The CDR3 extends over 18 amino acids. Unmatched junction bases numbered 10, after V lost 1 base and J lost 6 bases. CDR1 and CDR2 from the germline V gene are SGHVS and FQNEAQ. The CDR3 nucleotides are TGTGCCAGCAGCTTAGGGACTAGCGGGAACCTATACGGCAATGAGCAGTTCTTC. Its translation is CASSLGTSGNLYGNEQFF.

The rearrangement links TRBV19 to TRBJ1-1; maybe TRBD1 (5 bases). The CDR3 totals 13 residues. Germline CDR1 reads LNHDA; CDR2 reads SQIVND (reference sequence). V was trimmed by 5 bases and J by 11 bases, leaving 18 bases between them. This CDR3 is CASSVGTSEGAFF. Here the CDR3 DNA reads TGTGCCAGTAGTGTCGGGACCTCGGAGGGGGCTTTCTTT. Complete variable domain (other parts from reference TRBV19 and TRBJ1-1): DGGITQSPKYLFRKEGQNVTLSCEQNLNHDAMYWYRQDPGQGLRLIYYSQIVNDFQKGDIAEGYSVSREKKESFPLTVTSAQKNPTAFYLCASSVGTSEGAFFGQGTRLTVV.

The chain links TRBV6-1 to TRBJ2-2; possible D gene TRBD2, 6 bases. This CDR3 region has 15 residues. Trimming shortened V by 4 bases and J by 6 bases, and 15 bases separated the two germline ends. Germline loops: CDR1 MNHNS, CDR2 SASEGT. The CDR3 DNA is TGTGCCAGCAGTGCCGGCAGGAGGGCTTCCGGGGAGCTGTTTTTT. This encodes CASSAGRRASGELFF.

The CDR3 DNA sequence: TGTGCCAGCAGTGACTCTAACAACCTCTATGGCTACACCTTC. It codes for CASSDSNNLYGYTF. The chain joins TRBV6-4 to TRBJ1-2; no firm D call. Germline V gene data show CDR1 as MRHNA and CDR2 as SNTAGT. CDR3 size: 14 residues. Trimming shortened V by 0 bases and J by 4 bases, and 9 bases separated the two germline ends.

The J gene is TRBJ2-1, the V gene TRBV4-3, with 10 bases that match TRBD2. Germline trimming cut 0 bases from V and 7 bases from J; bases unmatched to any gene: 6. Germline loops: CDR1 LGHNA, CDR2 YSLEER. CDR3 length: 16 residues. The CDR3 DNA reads TGCGCCAGCAGCCAAGATCCTAGCGGGAGTATAAATGAGCAGTTCTTC. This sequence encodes CASSQDPSGSINEQFF.

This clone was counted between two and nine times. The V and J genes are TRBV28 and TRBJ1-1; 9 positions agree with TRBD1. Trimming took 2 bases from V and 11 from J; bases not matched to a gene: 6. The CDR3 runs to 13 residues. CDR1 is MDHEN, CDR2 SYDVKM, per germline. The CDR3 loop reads CASSLRGTGYAFF. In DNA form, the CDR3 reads TGTGCCAGCAGTTTAAGGGGGACAGGGTATGCTTTCTTT. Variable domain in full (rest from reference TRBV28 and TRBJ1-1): DVKVTQSSRYLVKRTGEKVFLECVQDMDHENMFWYRQDPGLGLRLIYFSYDVKMKEKGDIPEGYSVSREKKERFSLILESASTNQTSMYLCASSLRGTGYAFFGQGTRLTVV.